The 23 T cell receptor beta chains below all came from one sample that was sequenced in a study of cytomegalovirus exposure and HLA in healthy donors. In the PCR, 60 Vbeta and 13 Jbeta primers were used. The table came from immunoSEQ multiplex PCR; TCRdb's copy has only in-frame clones and leaves some out. This table has 200,000 or so clones, over 75% appearing once. The specimen sequenced was PBMCs. Every receptor here comes from a man in his forties or fifties in good health and CMV-seronegative.

The V and J genes are TRBV5-1 and TRBJ2-3; TRBD2 is a possible D gene (5 bases). The V and J ends lost 4 bases and 5 bases respectively, with 11 bases between them. CDR1 and CDR2 (germline): SGHRS, YFSETQ. The CDR3 spans 13 residues. Written as DNA, the CDR3 is TGCGCCAGCAGCCAAAACCGGGGAGATACGCAGTATTTT. Amino acid sequence: CASSQNRGDTQYF.

This clone has more than one count but fewer than ten. The chain combines TRBV6-5 with TRBJ1-1; TRBD1 matches at 9 bases. The CDR3 consists of 13 residues. The V gene's germline CDR1 is MNHEY and CDR2 SVGAGI. V was clipped by 7 bases and J by 5 bases; unmatched bases: 5. This chain's CDR3 is CASIGQGLTEAFF. The CDR3 bases are TGTGCCAGCATCGGACAGGGGTTGACTGAAGCTTTCTTT.

The chain recombines TRBV7-9 with TRBJ2-7; maybe TRBD2 (6 bases). Trimming left V 0 bases short and J 1 base short, with 13 bases between. The germline gives CDR1 SEHNR, CDR2 FQNEAQ (reference sequence). This CDR3 is 16 amino acids long. CDR3 bases: TGTGCCAGCAGCTTAGCGGCCCGGGCGGGATCCTACGAGCAGTACTTC. Its translation is CASSLAARAGSYEQYF.

This rearrangement joins TRBV5-1 to TRBJ2-2; D ambiguous. Trimming took 4 bases from V and 6 from J, leaving 10 bases between them. The CDR3 length is 13 residues. Looked up from germline, CDR1 is SGHRS and CDR2 is YFSETQ. The CDR3 DNA reads as TGCGCCAGCAGCCGCCCTCAGGCCGGGGAGCTGTTTTTT. Translating gives CASSRPQAGELFF.

This rearrangement joins TRBV6-4 to TRBJ2-1; D may be TRBD2 (5 bases). Germline V gene data show CDR1 as MRHNA and CDR2 as SNTAGT. The CDR3 is 13 residues long. V was pared by 5 bases and J by 7 bases, with 12 bases between. CDR3: CASSTERANEQFF. DNA for the CDR3: TGTGCCAGCAGTACGGAGAGGGCGAATGAGCAGTTCTTC.

The gene calls are TRBV6-6 and TRBJ1-2, with D possibly matching TRBD1 (5 bases). Deletions cut 6 bases from V and 9 bases from J, with 17 bases between. The CDR3 sequence is 13 residues long. Germline values: CDR1 MNHNY, CDR2 SVGAGI (reference sequence). The CDR3, as DNA: TGTGCCAGCAGCGCTGACAGCCAGCGAAGCTACACCTTC. Protein: CASSADSQRSYTF.

The rearrangement joins TRBV28 to TRBJ1-1; D is ambiguous. This CDR3 spans 14 amino acids. Germline CDR1 reads MDHEN; CDR2 reads SYDVKM. The V gene lost 1 base and the J gene lost 0 bases, with 6 bases spanning the gap. Here the CDR3 DNA reads TGTGCCAGCAGTTTATCACAATTGAACACTGAAGCTTTCTTT. Its translation is CASSLSQLNTEAFF.

The V call is TRBV7-2, the J call TRBJ2-1; no definite D call. The V gene lost 5 bases and the J gene lost 13 bases, with 12 bases spanning the gap. The germline V gene encodes CDR1 SGHTA and CDR2 FQGNSA. The CDR3 is 11 amino acids. The CDR3 is CASSASVTQFF. The CDR3 coding sequence is TGTGCCAGCAGCGCAAGCGTGACCCAGTTCTTC. Variable domain in full (rest from reference TRBV7-2 and TRBJ2-1): GAGVSQSPSNKVTEKGKDVELRCDPISGHTALYWYRQSLGQGLEFLIYFQGNSAPDKSGLPSDRFSAERTGGSVSTLTIQRTQQEDSAVYLCASSASVTQFFGPGTRLTVL.

The CDR3, as DNA: TGTGCCTCCCAGGTAGGGGGCTTTGAGGACGAGCAGTACTTC. Residues: CASQVGGFEDEQYF. This rearrangement joins TRBV5-4 to TRBJ2-7, with 7 nucleotides matching TRBD1. This CDR3 has 14 residues. Germline CDR1 reads SGHNT; CDR2 reads YYREEE (reference sequence). Germline trimming cut 10 bases from V and 5 bases from J; bases unmatched to any gene: 15.

The chain recombines TRBV9 with TRBJ2-1; D is undetermined. Trimming shortened V by 0 bases and J by 4 bases, and 14 bases separated the two germline ends. This CDR3 is built from 16 residues. The germline V gene encodes CDR1 SGDLS and CDR2 YYNGEE. The CDR3 sequence is CASSVVGTSRYNEQFF. Here the CDR3 DNA reads TGTGCCAGCAGCGTAGTCGGTACTTCCCGATACAATGAGCAGTTCTTC.

The V call is TRBV6-1, the J call TRBJ1-2; TRBD1 matches 7 bases. V dropped 7 bases and J dropped 2; count of bases not matched to a gene: 7. This CDR3 has 14 amino acids. Germline CDR1 MNHNS, CDR2 SASEGT. The CDR3 sequence is CASTPRDRNYGYTF. The CDR3 region has the DNA TGTGCCAGCACCCCGAGGGACAGAAACTATGGCTACACCTTC.

The chain couples TRBV6-4 to TRBJ2-1; TRBD2 matches 12 bases. Trimming removed 8 bases from V and 9 bases from J; junction bases left unmatched: 8. This CDR3 is 14 amino acids long. The germline V gene encodes CDR1 MRHNA and CDR2 SNTAGT. The CDR3 spells CASERLAGVGEQFF. The CDR3 DNA reads TGTGCCAGCGAAAGACTAGCGGGGGTGGGTGAGCAGTTCTTC.

The rearrangement uses TRBV19 and TRBJ2-7; tentatively, D is TRBD1 (6 bases). The CDR3 covers 16 residues. Germline-derived CDR1 and CDR2 are LNHDA and SQIVND (reference sequence). Trimming removed 7 bases from V and 1 base from J, with 20 bases in between. CDR3 bases: TGTGCCAGTACCGCGTCCTCGCAGGGGAGATCCTACGAGCAGTACTTC. It is translated as CASTASSQGRSYEQYF.

About this clone itself: In the same sample, other DNA sequences code for this CDR3. The rearrangement joins TRBV4-2 to TRBJ2-7; 8 bases match TRBD1. The CDR3 is made up of 14 amino acids. Germline V gives CDR1 LGHNA, CDR2 YNFKEQ. V lost 4 bases, J lost 2 bases, and 4 bases stayed unmatched. CDR3 coding DNA: TGTGCCAGCAGCCGGGACAGGCGGACCTACGAGCAGTACTTC. It codes for CASSRDRRTYEQYF.

As for this clone: The sample contains more than one DNA sequence encoding this CDR3. The genes are TRBV5-1 and TRBJ2-1; a weak D match, TRBD2 (7 bases). Trimming stripped 2 bases from V and 1 base from J, with 19 bases between. The CDR3 covers 18 residues. Germline CDR1 reads SGHRS; CDR2 reads YFSETQ. Here the CDR3 DNA reads TGCGCCAGCAGCTTAAGCCGGGGGGCCGGGCCTTCCTACAATGAGCAGTTCTTC. It specifies CASSLSRGAGPSYNEQFF.

This clone was counted only a few times. The chain recombines TRBV9 with TRBJ1-1, with no clear D. CDR3 length: 15 residues. CDR1 SGDLS and CDR2 YYNGEE come from the germline V gene. Trimming removed 0 bases at V and 1 base at J, with 10 bases between. The CDR3 loop is CASSVVTNANTEAFF. CDR3 nucleotide sequence: TGTGCCAGCAGCGTAGTAACAAACGCGAACACTGAAGCTTTCTTT.

This chain uses TRBV10-3 with TRBJ2-7; possibly TRBD2 for D (5 bases). Trimming pared 3 bases from V and 5 bases from J, leaving 14 bases between. Germline CDR1 is ENHRY and CDR2 is SYGVKD. The CDR3 totals 14 residues. For the CDR3, the DNA is TGTGCCATCAGTGACTCAGACGGACTTCACGAGCAGTACTTC. This encodes CAISDSDGLHEQYF.

J is TRBJ1-2 and V is TRBV4-1; 8 nucleotides line up with TRBD1. With 2 bases clipped from V and 4 bases from J, the junction kept 18 bases outside the gene matches. The CDR3 covers 19 residues. Germline CDR1 reads MGHRA; CDR2 reads YSYEKL. The DNA for the CDR3 is TGCGCCAGCAGCCAATGGTCAAGGACAGGGAAGGAGCAGGGCTATGGCTACACCTTC. This codes for CASSQWSRTGKEQGYGYTF.

This chain connects TRBV2 to TRBJ2-5; D perhaps matches TRBD1 (5 bases). Germline values: CDR1 SNHLY, CDR2 FYNNEI. V lost 4 bases to trimming and J lost 2 bases, with 8 bases between them. The CDR3 loop spans 13 amino acids. DNA of the CDR3: TGTGCCAGCAGTGTAGACAGTCAAGAGACCCAGTACTTC. Protein: CASSVDSQETQYF.

This clone was picked up one time. J is TRBJ2-1 and V is TRBV11-1; TRBD2 aligns across 10 bases. Trimming took 2 bases from V and 4 from J; bases not matched to a gene: 5. The germline V gene has CDR1 SGHAT and CDR2 FQDESV (reference sequence). The CDR3 covers 16 residues. The CDR3 DNA sequence: TGTGCCAGCAGCTTATCCGGGACTAGCGTATACAATGAGCAGTTCTTC. Translated: CASSLSGTSVYNEQFF. Using reference TRBV11-1 and TRBJ2-1 for the parts outside the CDR3, the full variable domain is EAEVAQSPRYKITEKSQAVAFWCDPISGHATLYWYRQILGQGPELLVQFQDESVVDDSQLPKDRFSAERLKGVDSTLKIQPAELGDSAMYLCASSLSGTSVYNEQFFGPGTRLTVL.

V and J are TRBV11-2 and TRBJ1-2; 7 bases agree with TRBD1. Per germline, CDR1 SGHAT and CDR2 FQNNGV. J lost 0 bases, V lost 7 bases, and 5 bases had no gene match. This CDR3 region has 14 residues. The CDR3 DNA follows: TGTGCCAGCACCCAAGACAGGGCTAACTATGGCTACACCTTC. Translating it yields CASTQDRANYGYTF.

In the case of this clone: One end of the junction fails to match germline, which may point to a read error. The V gene is TRBV7-9, the J gene TRBJ2-3; 10 bases are a match to TRBD2. CDR3 length: 16 residues. Germline lookup yields CDR1 SEHNR and CDR2 FQNEAQ (reference sequence). The CDR3 spells CSSSSQRGGRTDTQYF. The CDR3 DNA follows: TGTTCCAGCAGTTCCCAGCGGGGGGGACGCACAGATACGCAGTATTTT.

The chain carries TRBV7-2 and TRBJ2-1; 8 positions agree with TRBD2. The CDR3 has 14 residues. V shed 8 bases, J shed 8 bases, and the junction held 11 bases outside the gene matches. CDR1 SGHTA and CDR2 FQGNSA come from the germline V gene. CDR3 nucleotide sequence: TGTGCCAGCTGCCAAAGCGGGGGTGGGCATGAGCAGTTCTTC. Its translation is CASCQSGGGHEQFF. Combining the CDR3 with reference TRBV7-2 and TRBJ2-1 gives the whole variable domain GAGVSQSPSNKVTEKGKDVELRCDPISGHTALYWYRQSLGQGLEFLIYFQGNSAPDKSGLPSDRFSAERTGGSVSTLTIQRTQQEDSAVYLCASCQSGGGHEQFFGPGTRLTVL.